The entry that follows covers one T cell receptor (beta chain) sequence. What it binds is not known. The CDR3 is 13 amino acids. Germline CDR1 LNHDA, CDR2 SQIVND (reference sequence). The germline V and J ends were trimmed by 3 bases and 4 bases, with 10 bases remaining between them. The data belong to a study of cytomegalovirus exposure and HLA in healthy donors. General study findings and limits: Reports indicate that TCR beta sequences accurately predicted the HLA-A and HLA-B alleles of most subjects. High sensitivity and specificity were reportedly achieved when the classifier diagnosed cytomegalovirus status.

The study ran its PCR with 60 Vbeta and 13 Jbeta primers. Libraries were prepared by immunoSEQ multiplex PCR; TCRdb keeps only in-frame clonotypes and omits some of them. In total, the table holds some 120,000 clones. The sequence derives from a man in his forties in good health and CMV-seronegative. Sequences were obtained from PBMCs. The chain employs TRBV19 and TRBJ2-7, with TRBD2 as a possible D gene (6 bases). This CDR3 reads CASSMGREYEQYF. The CDR3 nucleotides read TGTGCCAGTAGTATGGGACGGGAGTACGAGCAGTACTTC.